This TCR beta chain was observed in a study of CD8 T cells in ankylosing spondylitis. The TCR beta libraries were generated through quantitative 5'-RACE incorporating molecular barcodes. Using its own MiXCR run on the 5' RACE reads, TCRdb lists one record per CDR3 protein. This sample has more than 95,000 distinct CDR3 sequences; roughly 8.3% occur once, and the top ten carry 9.9%. The CDR3 extends over 17 amino acids. V lost 5 bases to trimming and J lost 2 bases, with 19 bases between them. The V gene's germline CDR1 is SNHLY and CDR2 FYNNEI. There are many counts of this clonotype. J is TRBJ1-5 and V is TRBV2; no clear D gene. Source material: blood, either unsorted or a sorted T cell fraction (not recorded which). This sequence originates from a male donor with ankylosing spondylitis or in good health (not recorded which). CDR3 region: CASSRSGSYMGNQPQHF. The CDR3 nucleotides read TGTGCCAGCAGTAGGTCAGGATCTTACATGGGCAATCAGCCCCAGCATTTT.